Below, 15 T cell receptor beta chains from the same sample are listed, as sequenced in a study of blood T cell repertoires in COVID-19. Repertoires were generated with immunoSEQ multiplex PCR, while TCRdb's copy carries only in-frame clones and drops some. The sample has 160,000 or so clones; nearly 80% are singletons. Source material: peripheral blood. These receptors were taken from a woman aged 80 or over with acute or convalescent COVID-19.

V gene TRBV10-3 combines with J gene TRBJ2-2, with D perhaps matching TRBD2 (6 bases). The germline V gene encodes CDR1 ENHRY and CDR2 SYGVKD. V shed 7 bases and J shed 4 bases, with 13 bases lying between them. The CDR3 is made up of 14 amino acids. The CDR3 DNA reads TGTGCCATCACCGGGGGAGTGGGCACCGGGGAGCTGTTTTTT. Protein product: CAITGGVGTGELFF.

V and J are TRBV5-5 and TRBJ1-5; 8 bases fit TRBD1. In germline, CDR1 is SGHKS, CDR2 YYEKEE (reference sequence). V shed 0 bases and J 4 bases; nucleotides not matched to a gene: 0. The length of the CDR3 is 14 residues. The CDR3 region is CASSLGTGNQPQHF. DNA of the CDR3: TGTGCCAGCAGCTTGGGGACAGGGAATCAGCCCCAGCATTTT. The full variable domain, in which reference TRBV5-5 and TRBJ1-5 provide the parts outside the CDR3, is DAGVTQSPTHLIKTRGQQVTLRCSPISGHKSVSWYQQVLGQGPQFIFQYYEKEERGRGNFPDRFSARQFPNYSSELNVNALLLGDSALYLCASSLGTGNQPQHFGDGTRLSIL.

This clone was picked up one time. The rearrangement uses TRBV3-1 (or the pseudogene TRBV3-2) and TRBJ1-6; 8 bases are shared with TRBD1. This CDR3 contains 14 residues. CDR1 LGHDT and CDR2 YNNKEL come from the germline V gene (reference sequence). Unmatched junction bases numbered 1, after V lost 2 bases and J lost 7 bases. The CDR3: CASSQQGANSPLHF. In nucleotides, the CDR3 is TGTGCCAGCAGCCAACAGGGGGCAAATTCACCCCTCCACTTT.

The rearrangement uses TRBV6-6 and TRBJ2-3; D ambiguous. The CDR3 length is 14 residues. Germline assignment: CDR1 MNHNY and CDR2 SVGAGI (reference sequence). Trimming cost V 0 bases and J 1 base, with 5 bases left between them. CDR3 in DNA: TGTGCCAGCAGTTACTCGAGAGGCACAGATACGCAGTATTTT. It yields the protein CASSYSRGTDTQYF.

This chain links TRBV2 with TRBJ2-5; 9 positions match TRBD1. CDR3 length: 15 amino acids. V shed 6 bases and J 3 bases; nucleotides not matched to a gene: 8. Germline CDR1 reads SNHLY; CDR2 reads FYNNEI. The CDR3 DNA is TGTGCCAGCAGAGCCGGGACAGGGAGTAAAGAGACCCAGTACTTC. This encodes CASRAGTGSKETQYF. Filled out from reference TRBV2 and TRBJ2-5, the complete variable domain reads EPEVTQTPSHQVTQMGQEVILRCVPISNHLYFYWYRQILGQKVEFLVSFYNNEISEKSEIFDDQFSVERPDGSNFTLKIRSTKLEDSAMYFCASRAGTGSKETQYFGPGTRLLVL.

The V and J genes are TRBV10-3 and TRBJ1-3, with TRBD1 matching 9 bases. The V and J ends lost 9 bases and 2 bases, in that order; junction bases with no gene match: 8. Germline CDR1 reads ENHRY; CDR2 reads SYGVKD. This CDR3 has 15 amino acids. Here the CDR3 reads CAIATGGAPGNTIYF. CDR3 DNA sequence: TGTGCCATAGCTACAGGGGGCGCCCCTGGAAACACCATATATTTT.

In this sample, this clone turned up once. The CDR3 DNA reads TGTGCCAGCAGTTACTCGGGACTAGCGGGGGCCTACGAGCAGTACTTC. Translating gives CASSYSGLAGAYEQYF. The chain recombines TRBV6-5 with TRBJ2-7; 14 positions agree with TRBD2. This CDR3 has 16 residues. The V and J ends lost 0 bases and 2 bases, in that order; junction bases with no gene match: 0. Looked up from germline, CDR1 is MNHEY and CDR2 is SVGAGI.

This clone occurred once. The chain employs TRBV2 and TRBJ2-3; 9 bases match TRBD1. Germline trimming cut 4 bases from V and 3 bases from J; bases unmatched to any gene: 8. This CDR3 has 16 residues. The germline V gene has CDR1 SNHLY and CDR2 FYNNEI. DNA for the CDR3: TGTGCCAGCAGTGGATGGGGACAGGGAGTTACAGATACGCAGTATTTT. Its translation is CASSGWGQGVTDTQYF.

This clone was counted a few times. This chain uses TRBV5-8 with TRBJ2-1; TRBD1 agrees at 12 bases. J lost 7 bases, V lost 4 bases, and 9 bases had no gene match. This CDR3 contains 16 residues. CDR1 and CDR2 (germline): SGHTS, YDEGEE. CDR3 protein: CASSPGGQGASNEQFF. The DNA of the CDR3 is TGTGCCAGCAGCCCGGGGGGACAGGGGGCGTCTAATGAGCAGTTCTTC.

The chain employs TRBV28 and TRBJ1-1; a weak D match, TRBD1 (6 bases). Looked up from germline, CDR1 is MDHEN and CDR2 is SYDVKM. The CDR3 consists of 14 residues. The ends were cut back, 6 bases at V and 4 bases at J, with 15 bases in the middle. The CDR3: CASSVHRVSTEAFF. CDR3 in DNA: TGTGCCAGCAGCGTTCACAGGGTGAGCACTGAAGCTTTCTTT.

The chain recombines TRBV6-2 or TRBV6-3 with TRBJ1-1; D perhaps matches TRBD1 (6 bases). This CDR3 is built from 14 residues. V was cut by 1 base and J by 1 base, with 7 bases left in between. Germline CDR1 is MNHEY and CDR2 is SVGEGT. CDR3 in DNA: TGTGCCAGCAGTTACTACAGGGAGAACACTGAAGCTTTCTTT. Protein: CASSYYRENTEAFF.

Details on this clone: Other nucleotide sequences in the sample specify the same CDR3. The gene calls are TRBV6-2 or TRBV6-3 and TRBJ1-2, with a weak D call TRBD1 (6 bases). The CDR3 sequence is 20 residues long. V was clipped by 2 bases and J by 3 bases, with 28 bases between them. Germline CDR1 reads MNHEY; CDR2 reads SVGEGT. Here the CDR3 reads CASSYPSVEKAGATYYGYTF. CDR3 in DNA: TGTGCCAGCAGTTACCCCTCCGTCGAGAAGGCAGGGGCGACCTACTATGGCTACACCTTC.

This clone was seen only a few times. DNA for the CDR3: TGTGCCAGCAGCCACCGCCGAGGCTACACTGAAGCTTTCTTT. It is translated as CASSHRRGYTEAFF. The gene calls are TRBV3-1 (or the pseudogene TRBV3-2) and TRBJ1-1; D is uncertain. Germline V gene lookup returns CDR1 LGHDT and CDR2 YNNKEL (reference sequence). Trimming pared 3 bases from V and 3 bases from J, leaving 11 bases between. The CDR3 consists of 14 residues.

The chain carries TRBV19 and TRBJ1-2, with 8 bases fitting TRBD1. The germline V gene encodes CDR1 LNHDA and CDR2 SQIVND (reference sequence). The CDR3 consists of 14 residues. The V segment lost 3 bases and the J segment 2 bases; nucleotides outside the gene matches: 2. The CDR3 coding sequence is TGTGCCAGTAGTATGGCAGGGGGCAACTATGGCTACACCTTC. It specifies CASSMAGGNYGYTF.

The sample holds a few counts of this clone. The V and J genes are TRBV24-1 and TRBJ2-1, with D possibly being TRBD1 (7 bases). Per the germline V gene, CDR1 is KGHDR and CDR2 is SFDVKD. The V and J ends lost 4 bases and 6 bases respectively, with 21 bases between them. CDR3 length: 17 amino acids. Here the CDR3 DNA reads TGTGCCACCAGTGACGAAAGGGGGGACAGCGCTTCCAATGAGCAGTTCTTC. Translating gives CATSDERGDSASNEQFF.